The 15 T cell receptor beta chains in this list originate from one sample, sequenced in a study of T-cell memory formation after mild COVID-19. One entry per CDR3 protein, called by TCRdb with MiXCR from the 5' RACE reads. The sample comprises about 290,000 distinct CDR3 sequences, about 16% of which are singletons, and roughly a fifth rests with the top ten. The sequenced sample was PBMCs or a T cell subset sorted from them (not recorded which). The receptors were gathered from a young man who had mild COVID-19 (a few samples of this study predate the infection). Cell type and time point are not known.

This clonotype was detected a few times. The genes are TRBV12-3 or TRBV12-4 and TRBJ2-3; D is ambiguous. CDR3 length: 13 amino acids. Trimming pared 4 bases from V and 4 bases from J, leaving 9 bases between. The CDR3 protein is CASSSGWSDTQYF. CDR3 bases: TGTGCCAGCAGTTCTGGTTGGTCAGATACGCAGTATTTT.

This clonotype turned up a few times. The chain uses TRBV4-1 and TRBJ1-1; D remains ambiguous. Germline lookup yields CDR1 MGHRA and CDR2 YSYEKL. The CDR3 is made up of 13 amino acids. V gave up 0 bases and J gave up 11 bases, with 13 bases separating them. CDR3 DNA: TGCGCCAGCAGCCAAGATCTAAGGCTCCGGGCTTTCTTT. It encodes CASSQDLRLRAFF.

V gene TRBV7-3 combines with J gene TRBJ2-2; the match to TRBD2 covers 11 bases. V gave up 0 bases and J gave up 7 bases; unmatched junction bases: 7. Germline V gives CDR1 SGHTA, CDR2 FQGTGA. The CDR3 is made up of 17 amino acids. The CDR3 nucleotides read TGTGCCAGCAGCTTAACGGCGACTAGCGGGGAGCTCGGGGAGCTGTTTTTT. This translates into CASSLTATSGELGELFF.

The gene calls are TRBV18 and TRBJ2-7, with D unclear. The length of the CDR3 is 12 residues. V lost 2 bases, J lost 7 bases, and 9 bases lay in between. CDR1 and CDR2 (germline): KGHSH, LQKENI. The CDR3 is CASSPSNGEQYF. In DNA, the CDR3 is TGTGCCAGCTCACCATCGAACGGGGAGCAGTACTTC.

This clonotype has only a few counts. The rearrangement links TRBV11-2 to TRBJ2-5; 8 nucleotides align to TRBD2. This CDR3 has 15 amino acids. The V gene end was trimmed by 5 bases and the J gene end by 3 bases; junction bases not matched to a gene: 8. The germline CDR1 and CDR2 sequences are SGHAT and FQNNGV. The CDR3 here is CASSPRGAGEETQYF. DNA for the CDR3: TGTGCCAGCAGCCCCCGGGGAGCGGGGGAAGAGACCCAGTACTTC.

This clonotype has only a few counts. The V call is TRBV2, the J call TRBJ2-6; D not certain. Deletions cut 7 bases from V and 0 bases from J, with 16 bases between. Germline CDR1 and CDR2: SNHLY and FYNNEI. The CDR3 runs 17 residues. CDR3 loop: CASTISYLGSGANVLTF. In nucleotides, the CDR3 is TGTGCCAGCACGATCAGTTATCTGGGCTCTGGGGCCAACGTCCTGACTTTC. The variable domain in full, with the rest retrieved from reference TRBV2 and TRBJ2-6, is EPEVTQTPSHQVTQMGQEVILRCVPISNHLYFYWYRQILGQKVEFLVSFYNNEISEKSEIFDDQFSVERPDGSNFTLKIRSTKLEDSAMYFCASTISYLGSGANVLTFGAGSRLTVL.

There are many counts of this clonotype. The rearrangement joins TRBV6-5 to TRBJ2-5, with TRBD1 matching 7 bases. The germline gives CDR1 MNHEY, CDR2 SVGAGI. J was trimmed by 5 bases and V by 2 bases; bases with no gene match: 8. This CDR3 is built from 15 residues. CDR3 sequence (DNA): TGTGCCAGCAGTTACGTTAATGACAGGGCTGAGACCCAGTACTTC. Translated: CASSYVNDRAETQYF.

This clonotype occurred once. One end of the junction does not line up with germline, which may come from a read error. The chain links TRBV11-2 to TRBJ1-1; no definite D call. Germline V gives CDR1 SGHAT, CDR2 FQNNGV. The CDR3 loop spans 12 amino acids. The CDR3, as DNA: TGTGCCAGCAGCTTGGTGACGGTTGAATCTTTCTTT. Its protein is CASSLVTVESFF.

This clonotype was seen only a few times. The chain's CDR3 is CASSPGGGIQPQHF. CDR3 nucleotide sequence: TGTGCCAGCAGCCCGGGGGGGGGGATTCAGCCCCAGCATTTT. The V call is TRBV7-9, the J call TRBJ1-5; possible D gene TRBD1, 5 bases. The germline V gene encodes CDR1 SEHNR and CDR2 FQNEAQ (reference sequence). The CDR3 has 14 amino acids. Trimming pared 5 bases from V and 6 bases from J, leaving 14 bases between.

The chain carries TRBV5-1 and TRBJ2-2; the match to TRBD1 covers 7 bases. J lost 1 base, V lost 3 bases, and 6 bases had no gene match. There are 16 residues in the CDR3. Germline lookup yields CDR1 SGHRS and CDR2 YFSETQ. The CDR3: CASSSRQGGNTGELFF. The CDR3 DNA reads as TGCGCCAGCAGCTCACGACAGGGTGGGAACACCGGGGAGCTGTTTTTT.

The chain links TRBV4-3 to TRBJ1-6, with 7 bases fitting TRBD1. Trimming at V came to 0 bases and at J to 11 bases, leaving 13 bases not matched to a gene. The CDR3 has 17 amino acids. In germline, CDR1 is LGHNA, CDR2 YSLEER. The chain's CDR3 is CASSQDEGRTGQTPLHF. As DNA, the CDR3 is TGCGCCAGCAGCCAAGATGAAGGAAGGACAGGACAAACACCCCTCCACTTT.

V gene TRBV3-1 combines with J gene TRBJ1-4; a possible D gene is TRBD1 (5 bases). This CDR3 is 14 amino acids long. The germline V gene encodes CDR1 LGHDT and CDR2 YNNKEL (reference sequence). Trimming removed 3 bases from V and 6 bases from J, with 11 bases in between. CDR3: CASSQRDRDEKLFF. CDR3 coding DNA: TGTGCCAGCAGCCAGAGGGACCGAGATGAAAAACTGTTTTTT.

This sequence joins TRBV6-5 and TRBJ2-1; 8 positions match TRBD1. This CDR3 spans 16 amino acids. The germline gives CDR1 MNHEY, CDR2 SVGAGI. After removal of 5 bases from V and 3 bases from J, the junction contained 9 bases not matched to a gene. CDR3 loop: CASSKGQGSFYNEQFF. CDR3 sequence (DNA): TGTGCCAGCAGTAAAGGACAGGGCAGTTTCTACAATGAGCAGTTCTTC.

The genes are TRBV5-1 and TRBJ1-1; 7 bases align to TRBD1. Unmatched junction bases numbered 6, after V lost 7 bases and J lost 3 bases. CDR1 is SGHRS, CDR2 YFSETQ, per germline. CDR3 length equals 13 residues. Here the CDR3 reads CASCTTGDTEAFF. CDR3 bases: TGCGCCAGCTGTACAACAGGGGACACTGAAGCTTTCTTT.

This clonotype has just a few counts. The chain joins TRBV28 to TRBJ2-5; D is perhaps TRBD1 (6 bases). The CDR3 spans 11 residues. The V gene lost 6 bases and the J gene lost 13 bases, with 15 bases spanning the gap. Germline V gives CDR1 MDHEN, CDR2 SYDVKM. The CDR3 DNA is TGTGCCAGCAGCCATACAGGGCCCAGGTACTTC. Residues: CASSHTGPRYF. Complete variable domain (other parts from reference TRBV28 and TRBJ2-5): DVKVTQSSRYLVKRTGEKVFLECVQDMDHENMFWYRQDPGLGLRLIYFSYDVKMKEKGDIPEGYSVSREKKERFSLILESASTNQTSMYLCASSHTGPRYFGPGTRLLVL.